A single sample is the source of the 30 T cell receptor beta chains below, sequenced in a study of blood T cells in healthy people across ages. For the second PCR, which ran for roughly 7 to 11 cycles, a sample-barcoded 5' primer and a J-beta primer mix were used. Via MiXCR, TCRdb re-called the 5' RACE reads, giving one row per CDR3 protein. The table records about 2 million distinct CDR3 sequences, less than 50% of them present only once. Sequenced: blood. The source of these receptors is a woman aged 40 to 49 in good health.

This rearrangement joins TRBV6-1 to TRBJ2-5; D may be TRBD1 (6 bases). With the DNA end fitting TRBJ2-7 better, the J assignment may be wrong. The germline CDR1 and CDR2 sequences are MNHNS and SASEGT. The length of the CDR3 is 12 residues. CDR3 DNA sequence: TGTGCCACAGCAGGGGAGAGGTACGAGCAGTACTTC. This codes for CATAGERYEQYF.

This clonotype was observed a few times. The chain carries TRBV20-1 and TRBJ2-1; TRBD1 agrees at 10 bases. The CDR3 consists of 14 residues. The germline CDR1 and CDR2 sequences are DFQATT and SNEGSKA (reference sequence). Trimming cost V 6 bases and J 7 bases; bases outside gene matches: 9. CDR3 in DNA: TGCAGTGCACCGGGACAGGGGATCGGGAATGAGCAGTTCTTC. Residues: CSAPGQGIGNEQFF.

V is TRBV11-1 and J is TRBJ2-3; D not certain. The CDR3 sequence is 17 residues long. The germline gives CDR1 SGHAT, CDR2 FQDESV (reference sequence). The germline V and J ends were trimmed by 6 bases and 1 base, with 20 bases remaining between them. Written as DNA, the CDR3 is TGTGCCAGCAGAAAATCTATTACCCCGATTCGCACAGATACGCAGTATTTT. Its protein is CASRKSITPIRTDTQYF.

The chain couples TRBV28 to TRBJ1-1, with TRBD1 as a possible D gene (6 bases). Trimming removed 7 bases from V and 4 bases from J, with 19 bases in between. The CDR3 loop spans 15 amino acids. CDR1 MDHEN and CDR2 SYDVKM come from the germline V gene. The CDR3 DNA reads TGTGCCAGCAACCTACCGGGGGGCGTTATCACTGAAGCTTTCTTT. Its translation is CASNLPGGVITEAFF.

This clonotype was counted only a few times. This rearrangement joins TRBV4-2 to TRBJ2-3, with 10 nucleotides matching TRBD2. With 0 bases clipped from V and 2 bases from J, the junction kept 17 bases outside the gene matches. This CDR3 has 21 residues. The V gene's germline CDR1 is LGHNA and CDR2 YNFKEQ. CDR3 protein: CASSQEAPVSGGARDTDTQYF. CDR3 DNA: TGTGCCAGCAGCCAAGAGGCCCCCGTGAGCGGGGGGGCTCGTGACACAGATACGCAGTATTTT.

The V and J genes are TRBV2 and TRBJ2-7; no clear D gene. CDR3 length equals 13 residues. Trimming took 6 bases from V and 6 from J, leaving 15 bases between them. From germline, CDR1 is SNHLY and CDR2 FYNNEI. The DNA of the CDR3 is TGTGCCAGCAGGCTCTCTATTGGTACCGAGCAGTACTTC. Translating it yields CASRLSIGTEQYF.

The chain has TRBV20-1 and TRBJ2-3; TRBD2 is a possible D gene (5 bases). The CDR3 loop spans 13 amino acids. Germline V gives CDR1 DFQATT, CDR2 SNEGSKA (reference sequence). The V end lost 6 bases, the J end lost 7 bases, and 17 bases lay between the germline ends. The CDR3 bases are TGCAGTGCCCTACTAGGCGTGATGAATACGCAGTATTTT. Encoded protein: CSALLGVMNTQYF.

The chain carries TRBV20-1 and TRBJ1-5; D perhaps matches TRBD1 (6 bases). V lost 2 bases, J lost 9 bases, and 17 bases lay in between. This CDR3 comprises 14 residues. Looked up from germline, CDR1 is DFQATT and CDR2 is SNEGSKA (reference sequence). The CDR3 sequence is CSARTTGFYGPQHF. CDR3 DNA sequence: TGCAGTGCTAGAACCACAGGGTTTTATGGGCCCCAGCATTTT.

The genes are TRBV15 and TRBJ2-7; D gene unclear. The last part of the DNA fits TRBJ2-5 better; the J call may be wrong. The CDR3 length is 14 residues. Looked up from germline, CDR1 is LNHNV and CDR2 is YYDKDF (reference sequence). CDR3 in amino acids: CATSRTQRVETQYF. CDR3 DNA: TGTGCCACCAGCAGAACACAGAGAGTAGAGACCCAGTACTTC.

The chain uses TRBV13 and TRBJ2-1; a possible D gene is TRBD1 (7 bases). V was trimmed by 2 bases and J by 9 bases, leaving 17 bases between them. The CDR3 runs 15 residues. Germline assignment: CDR1 PRHDT and CDR2 FYEKMQ (reference sequence). CDR3 nucleotides: TGTGCCAGCAGCTTACGGTCAGGGGGGATTGGTGAGCAGTTCTTC. As protein: CASSLRSGGIGEQFF.

The rearrangement links TRBV12-3 or TRBV12-4 to TRBJ2-5; D remains ambiguous. The CDR3 is made up of 14 amino acids. V was shortened by 2 bases and J by 3 bases, with 10 bases between the two germline ends. Here the CDR3 DNA reads TGTGCCAGCAGTTTAAGGCTATTAGAAGAGACCCAGTACTTC. Translating it yields CASSLRLLEETQYF.

The V and J genes are TRBV4-1 and TRBJ2-7; D call uncertain. The CDR3 spans 13 residues. The germline V gene has CDR1 MGHRA and CDR2 YSYEKL. V was pared by 2 bases and J by 3 bases, with 8 bases between. CDR3 in DNA: TGCGCCAGCAGCCAACATACAAGCTACGAGCAGTACTTC. It specifies CASSQHTSYEQYF.

In DNA, the CDR3 is TGCAGTGAACGTGGAGTTGGTAACACTGAAGCTTTCTTT. This encodes CSERGVGNTEAFF. This chain connects TRBV20-1 to TRBJ1-1, with D unresolved. V dropped 7 bases and J dropped 2 bases, with 14 bases sitting between them. The CDR3 totals 13 residues. From germline, CDR1 is DFQATT and CDR2 SNEGSKA (reference sequence).

This clonotype appeared a few times. This CDR3 reads CSARDVDSNQPQHF. CDR3 bases: TGCAGTGCTAGAGATGTAGATAGCAATCAGCCCCAGCATTTT. The chain recombines TRBV20-1 with TRBJ1-5; no reliable D call. Trimming pared 0 bases from V and 0 bases from J, leaving 6 bases between. The germline V gene has CDR1 DFQATT and CDR2 SNEGSKA (reference sequence). The length of the CDR3 is 14 residues.

Comments on this clonotype: One end of the junction does not line up with germline, which may come from a read error. The J gene is TRBJ2-3, the V gene TRBV20-1; D is perhaps TRBD1 (5 bases). Per germline, CDR1 DFQATT and CDR2 SNEGSKA (reference sequence). CDR3 length: 13 residues. The CDR3 here is CSAGATSIDTQYF. CDR3 DNA: TGCAGTGCAGGGGCTACGAGCATAGATACGCAGTATTTT.

A remark on this clonotype: A read error is likely here: a far larger clone is one base away. The chain recombines TRBV7-8 with TRBJ2-1; D unclear. The V gene lost 3 bases and the J gene lost 10 bases, with 13 bases spanning the gap. The CDR3 runs 13 residues. Germline CDR1 is SGHVS and CDR2 is FQNEAQ. CDR3 DNA: TGTGCCAGCAGCTTCGGGCAGTCCTACGAGCAGTTCTTC. Translating gives CASSFGQSYEQFF.

The gene calls are TRBV5-1 and TRBJ2-5, with TRBD2 identical over 7 bases. V lost 3 bases and J lost 2; bases outside the gene matches: 7. The CDR3 runs to 15 residues. Germline CDR1 SGHRS, CDR2 YFSETQ. The CDR3 coding sequence is TGCGCCAGCAGCTGGGGTGGGGGGGTACAAGAGACCCAGTACTTC. Amino acids: CASSWGGGVQETQYF. Full variable domain (missing parts from reference TRBV5-1 and TRBJ2-5): KAGVTQTPRYLIKTRGQQVTLSCSPISGHRSVSWYQQTPGQGLQFLFEYFSETQRNKGNFPGRFSGRQFSNSRSEMNVSTLELGDSALYLCASSWGGGVQETQYFGPGTRLLVL.

In this sample, this clonotype turned up a few times. The rearrangement links TRBV6-2 or TRBV6-3 to TRBJ1-2; D gene ambiguous. Looked up from germline, CDR1 is MNHEY and CDR2 is SVGEGT. The germline V and J ends were trimmed by 6 bases and 1 base, with 12 bases remaining between them. This CDR3 has 14 amino acids. CDR3 loop: CASSLPTRNYGYTF. The CDR3 region has the DNA TGTGCCAGCAGCTTGCCGACACGTAACTATGGCTACACCTTC.

The chain has TRBV20-1 and TRBJ2-5; TRBD1 matches 8 bases. Germline loops: CDR1 DFQATT, CDR2 SNEGSKA (reference sequence). J lost 5 bases, V lost 2 bases, and 7 bases had no gene match. This CDR3 spans 14 amino acids. In DNA form, the CDR3 reads TGCAGTGCTAGACTTCTGACAGGGGAGGAGACCCAGTACTTC. It specifies CSARLLTGEETQYF.

This clonotype was observed a handful of times. V usage is TRBV12-3 or TRBV12-4 and J usage is TRBJ2-3; 7 nucleotides align to TRBD2. J gave up 5 bases and V 6 bases, and 14 bases lay outside the gene matches. The CDR3 length is 16 residues. CDR3 sequence (DNA): TGTGCCAGCAGAATCCCCCAGGGCGGGGGAGAAGATACGCAGTATTTT. As protein: CASRIPQGGGEDTQYF.

This clonotype was seen more than once but under ten times. The CDR3, as DNA: TGCGCCAGCAGCCAAGATCTCACCGCCTTGGACGAGCAGTACTTC. This sequence encodes CASSQDLTALDEQYF. The rearrangement uses TRBV4-1 and TRBJ2-7; D is ambiguous. There are 15 residues in the CDR3. V dropped 0 bases and J dropped 5 bases, with 14 bases sitting between them. Germline CDR1 MGHRA, CDR2 YSYEKL.

This clonotype has only a few counts. The V gene is TRBV20-1, the J gene TRBJ2-1; no clear D. CDR1 and CDR2 from the germline V gene are DFQATT and SNEGSKA (reference sequence). The CDR3 extends over 13 amino acids. Trimming left V 3 bases short and J 9 bases short, with 15 bases between. The CDR3 region is CSASLRRPGEQFF. The CDR3 coding sequence is TGCAGTGCTAGCTTACGGAGACCCGGTGAGCAGTTCTTC.

The chain recombines TRBV21-1 with TRBJ2-5; the D call in the table, TRBD1, was not verified against the DNA. TRBV21-1 is described as a pseudogene. There are 14 residues in the CDR3. CDR3: CASSKYRWGETQYF. The DNA for the CDR3 is TGTGCCAGCAGCAAATACCGCTGGGGGGAGACCCAGTACTTC.

The rearrangement uses TRBV5-6 and TRBJ1-4; a possible D gene is TRBD1 (5 bases). V lost 4 bases and J lost 8, with 15 bases in between. This CDR3 region has 14 residues. Germline values: CDR1 SGHDT, CDR2 YYEEEE. The CDR3 loop is CASSAGPLEEKLFF. The CDR3, as DNA: TGTGCCAGCAGCGCGGGACCCCTCGAAGAAAAACTGTTTTTT.

The chain links TRBV2 to TRBJ2-4; D possibly corresponds to TRBD1 (6 bases). Germline V gives CDR1 SNHLY, CDR2 FYNNEI. CDR3 length: 12 amino acids. Trimming pared 6 bases from V and 10 bases from J, leaving 13 bases between. In DNA form, the CDR3 reads TGTGCCAGCAGGGAACAGGGAGAGATTCAGTACTTC. It codes for CASREQGEIQYF.

The chain recombines TRBV7-2 with TRBJ2-7, with 12 nucleotides matching TRBD2. Trimming removed 1 base from V and 2 bases from J; junction bases left unmatched: 6. CDR3 length: 17 amino acids. The germline CDR1 and CDR2 sequences are SGHTA and FQGNSA. CDR3 bases: TGTGCCAGCAGCTTAGACCTGACTAGCGGGGGAGCCTACGAGCAGTACTTC. Its protein is CASSLDLTSGGAYEQYF.

The chain uses TRBV27 and TRBJ2-7, with 9 bases fitting TRBD2. This CDR3 comprises 15 residues. Germline V gene lookup returns CDR1 MNHEY and CDR2 SMNVEV (reference sequence). After removal of 7 bases from V and 3 bases from J, the junction contained 10 bases not matched to a gene. This chain's CDR3 is CASIKYSGGHYEQYF. The DNA for the CDR3 is TGTGCCAGCATCAAATATAGCGGGGGCCACTACGAGCAGTACTTC.

The chain recombines TRBV20-1 with TRBJ2-1; 9 nucleotides match TRBD2. V lost 1 base and J lost 5; bases outside the gene matches: 6. Germline V lookup: CDR1 DFQATT, CDR2 SNEGSKA (reference sequence). CDR3 length equals 15 residues. The CDR3 region is CSARVPTSGDNEQFF. DNA for the CDR3: TGCAGTGCTAGAGTCCCGACTAGCGGAGACAATGAGCAGTTCTTC.

Comment on this clonotype: The germline gene is not matched at one end of the junction; a read error may be the cause. J is TRBJ1-3 and V is TRBV6-6; TRBD1 might be the D (5 bases). There are 15 residues in the CDR3. In germline, CDR1 is MNHNY, CDR2 SVGAGI (reference sequence). The CDR3 spells CASSYGGSGENTIYF. For the CDR3, the DNA is TGCGCCAGCAGTTACGGGGGATCAGGAGAAAACACCATATATTTT.

The chain joins TRBV20-1 to TRBJ1-5; maybe TRBD1 (6 bases). V gave up 0 bases and J gave up 6 bases, with 21 bases separating them. The CDR3 extends over 17 amino acids. The germline CDR1 and CDR2 sequences are DFQATT and SNEGSKA (reference sequence). The CDR3 sequence: CSARERGQGIFTQPQHF. The DNA for the CDR3 is TGCAGTGCTAGAGAAAGGGGTCAGGGGATTTTCACTCAGCCCCAGCATTTT.